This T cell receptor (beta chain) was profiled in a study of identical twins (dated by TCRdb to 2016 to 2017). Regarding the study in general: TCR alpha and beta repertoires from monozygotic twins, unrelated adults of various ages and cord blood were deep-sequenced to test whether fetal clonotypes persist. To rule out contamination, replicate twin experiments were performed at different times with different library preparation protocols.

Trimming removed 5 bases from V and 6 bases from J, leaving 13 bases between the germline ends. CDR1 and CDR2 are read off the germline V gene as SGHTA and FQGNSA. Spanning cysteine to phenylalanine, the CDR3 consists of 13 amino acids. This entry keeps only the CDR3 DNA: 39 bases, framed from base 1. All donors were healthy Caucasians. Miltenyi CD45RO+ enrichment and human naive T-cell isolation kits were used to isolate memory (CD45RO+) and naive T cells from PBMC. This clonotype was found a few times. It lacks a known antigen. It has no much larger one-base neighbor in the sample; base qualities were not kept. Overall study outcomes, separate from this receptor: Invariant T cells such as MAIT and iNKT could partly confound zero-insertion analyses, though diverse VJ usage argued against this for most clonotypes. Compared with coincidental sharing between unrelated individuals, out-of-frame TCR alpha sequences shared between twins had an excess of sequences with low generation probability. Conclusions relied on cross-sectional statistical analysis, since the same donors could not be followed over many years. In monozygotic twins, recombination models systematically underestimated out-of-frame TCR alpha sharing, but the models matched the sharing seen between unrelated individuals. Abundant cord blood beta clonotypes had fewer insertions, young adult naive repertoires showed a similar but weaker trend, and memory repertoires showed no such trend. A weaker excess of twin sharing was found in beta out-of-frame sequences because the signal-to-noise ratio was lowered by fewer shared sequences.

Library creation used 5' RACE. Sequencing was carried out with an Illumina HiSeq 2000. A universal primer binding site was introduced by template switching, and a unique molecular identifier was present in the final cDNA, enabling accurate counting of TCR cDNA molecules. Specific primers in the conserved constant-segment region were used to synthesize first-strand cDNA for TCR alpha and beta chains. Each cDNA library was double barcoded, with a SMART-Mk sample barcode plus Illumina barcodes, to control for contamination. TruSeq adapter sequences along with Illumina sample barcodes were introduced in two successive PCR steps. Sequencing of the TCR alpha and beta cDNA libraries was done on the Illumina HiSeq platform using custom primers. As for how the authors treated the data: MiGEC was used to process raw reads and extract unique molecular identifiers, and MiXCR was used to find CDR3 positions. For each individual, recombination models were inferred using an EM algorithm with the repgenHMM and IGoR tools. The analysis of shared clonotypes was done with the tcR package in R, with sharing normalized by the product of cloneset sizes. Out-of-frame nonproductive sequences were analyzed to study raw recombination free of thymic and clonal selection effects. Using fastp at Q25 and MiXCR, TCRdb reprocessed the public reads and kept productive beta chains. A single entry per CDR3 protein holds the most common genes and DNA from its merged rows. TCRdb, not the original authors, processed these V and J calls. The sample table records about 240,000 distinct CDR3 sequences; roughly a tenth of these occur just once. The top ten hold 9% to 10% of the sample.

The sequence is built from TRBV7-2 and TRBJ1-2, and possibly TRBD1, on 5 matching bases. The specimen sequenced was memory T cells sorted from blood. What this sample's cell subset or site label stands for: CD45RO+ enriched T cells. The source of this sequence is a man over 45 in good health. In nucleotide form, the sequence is TGTGCCAGCAGCCGGGACCGGAGGGATGGCTACACCTTC. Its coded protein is CASSRDRRDGYTF.